One sample yielded the 7 T cell receptor beta chains listed below, sequenced in a study of blood T cells in healthy people across ages. A sample-barcoded 5' primer and a J-beta primer mix were used in a second PCR of roughly 7 to 12 cycles. Each CDR3 protein gets one entry after TCRdb re-called the 5' RACE reads with MiXCR. The profile shows some 790,000 distinct CDR3 sequences, around 28% of them singletons. The sample taken for sequencing was blood. The receptors shown here come from a woman of 80 years or more in good health.

This clonotype was detected many times. The chain has TRBV27 and TRBJ1-2; D gene uncertain. With 6 bases removed from V and 7 bases from J, the gap between germline ends came to 12 bases. The germline gives CDR1 MNHEY, CDR2 SMNVEV (reference sequence). The CDR3 totals 12 residues. DNA of the CDR3: TGTGCCAGCAGAAAATCGGGGATTGGCTACACCTTC. Translating it yields CASRKSGIGYTF.

This clonotype was observed many times. The gene calls are TRBV7-2 and TRBJ2-1, with TRBD2 matching 7 bases. From germline, CDR1 is SGHTA and CDR2 FQGNSA. Losses at the gene ends were 1 base for V and 10 bases for J; bases not matched to a gene: 4. This CDR3 is built from 13 residues. CDR3 protein: CASSLGVGGEQFF. In nucleotides, the CDR3 is TGTGCCAGCAGCTTAGGTGTCGGGGGGGAGCAGTTCTTC.

With regard to this clonotype: At one end, the junction sequence differs from germline, possibly due to a read error. The V gene is TRBV5-4, the J gene TRBJ2-3; D gene ambiguous. This CDR3 comprises 14 residues. Per the germline V gene, CDR1 is SGHNT and CDR2 is YYREEE (reference sequence). In nucleotides, the CDR3 is TGTGCCAGCAACTTGGGTGTGAGTGCAGATACGCAGTATTTT. This codes for CASNLGVSADTQYF.

CDR3 DNA sequence: TGCGCCAGCAGCCAAGATAGGGACAGGAGCAATCAGCCCCAGCATTTT. It codes for CASSQDRDRSNQPQHF. The chain joins TRBV4-1 to TRBJ1-5; 8 bases match TRBD1. V shed 0 bases and J 1 base; nucleotides not matched to a gene: 2. The germline gives CDR1 MGHRA, CDR2 YSYEKL. This CDR3 is built from 16 residues.

The rearrangement links TRBV6-6 to TRBJ2-7; TRBD2 aligns across 9 bases. The V gene's germline CDR1 is MNHNY and CDR2 SVGAGI (reference sequence). The CDR3 length is 13 residues. The J segment lost 4 bases and the V segment lost 7 bases, leaving 5 bases of the junction unmatched. This chain's CDR3 is CASNSGSLYEQYF. The CDR3 bases are TGTGCCAGCAATAGCGGGAGTCTTTACGAGCAGTACTTC.

This clonotype occurred a few times. The gene calls are TRBV6-6 and TRBJ2-5, with a possible D match to TRBD1 (6 bases). The V and J ends lost 3 bases and 5 bases respectively, with 16 bases between them. Germline V CDR1 and CDR2: MNHNY, SVGAGI (reference sequence). The length of the CDR3 is 15 residues. For the CDR3, the DNA is TGTGCCAGCAGTTATACGCAGGGGTTTGGTGAGACCCAGTACTTC. It is translated as CASSYTQGFGETQYF.

This clonotype was counted many times. The chain is built from TRBV30 and TRBJ2-3; D gene ambiguous. Germline V CDR1 and CDR2: GTSNPN, SVGIG (reference sequence). V lost 2 bases, J lost 0 bases, and 3 bases lay in between. The CDR3 is 12 amino acids. Here the CDR3 reads CAWSWSTDTQYF. The CDR3 DNA reads TGTGCCTGGAGTTGGAGCACAGATACGCAGTATTTT.